This TCR beta chain was identified in a study of T cell changes during pregnancy in multiple sclerosis. Looked up from germline, CDR1 is SEHNR and CDR2 is FQNEAQ (reference sequence). This CDR3 has 15 residues. V was clipped by 1 base and J by 4 bases, with 14 bases between them. The assay was immunoSEQ multiplex PCR, and TCRdb's table has in-frame clones only and misses some. This sample has 30,000 to 45,000 clones; about nine tenths occur once, and the top ten carry 0.45% to 0.5%. The clonotype was recovered from a female donor in good health, enrolled as a control in a pregnancy study. This chain joins TRBV7-9 and TRBJ2-7, with D maybe TRBD1 (6 bases). The sample consisted of CD4+ T cells from peripheral blood mononuclear cells, taken in the second trimester of pregnancy. CDR3 residues: CASSLGGHRDYEQYF. In DNA form, the CDR3 reads TGTGCCAGCAGCTTAGGGGGGCACCGAGATTACGAGCAGTACTTC.